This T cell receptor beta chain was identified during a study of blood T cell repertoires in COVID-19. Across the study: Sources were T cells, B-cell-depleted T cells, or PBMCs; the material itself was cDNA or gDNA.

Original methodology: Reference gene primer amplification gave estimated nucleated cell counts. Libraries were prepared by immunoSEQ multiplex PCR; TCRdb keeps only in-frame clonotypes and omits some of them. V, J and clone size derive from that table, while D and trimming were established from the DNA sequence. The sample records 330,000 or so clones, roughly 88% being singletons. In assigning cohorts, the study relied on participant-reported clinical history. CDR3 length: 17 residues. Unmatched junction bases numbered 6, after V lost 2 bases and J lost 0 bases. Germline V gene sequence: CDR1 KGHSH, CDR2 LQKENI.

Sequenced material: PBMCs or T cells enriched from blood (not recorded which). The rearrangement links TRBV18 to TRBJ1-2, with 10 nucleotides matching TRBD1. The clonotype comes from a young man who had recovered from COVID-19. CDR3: CASSPYRQGATNYGYTF. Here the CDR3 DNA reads TGTGCCAGCTCACCATACAGACAGGGGGCGACTAACTATGGCTACACCTTC.